The 22 T cell receptor beta chains in this list originate from one sample, sequenced in a study of T cell repertoires in ileal Crohn's disease. Profiled with immunoSEQ multiplex PCR; TCRdb holds only in-frame clones, not every one. There are around 3,600 clones in the sample; 89% occur only once, and 13% lies in the top ten. Time point defined: proximal margin of the surgical specimen (macroscopically non-inflamed). The specimen was ileal tissue. The receptors derive from an adult with Crohn's disease.

V usage is TRBV7-9 and J usage is TRBJ1-2; D possibly corresponds to TRBD1 (6 bases). This CDR3 has 13 residues. Germline values: CDR1 SEHNR, CDR2 FQNEAQ (reference sequence). V was trimmed by 6 bases and J by 4 bases, leaving 12 bases between them. DNA of the CDR3: TGTGCCAGCAGGTCAGGGGCAGTCTATGGCTACACCTTC. It encodes CASRSGAVYGYTF.

The CDR3 spells CASSLLGLGYNEQFF. CDR3 in DNA: TGTGCCAGCAGTTTATTGGGACTAGGGTACAATGAGCAGTTCTTC. The chain links TRBV28 to TRBJ2-1; TRBD2 matches at 8 bases. Germline CDR1 and CDR2: MDHEN and SYDVKM. CDR3 length: 15 residues. With V trimmed by 1 base and J by 4 bases, 3 bases remained unmatched.

The V call is TRBV27, the J call TRBJ2-3; D is perhaps TRBD1 (5 bases). This CDR3 has 14 amino acids. Germline lookup yields CDR1 MNHEY and CDR2 SMNVEV (reference sequence). Deletions cut 0 bases from V and 1 base from J, with 5 bases between. CDR3 protein: CASSLSGRTDTQYF. CDR3 DNA sequence: TGTGCCAGCAGTTTATCGGGGCGCACAGATACGCAGTATTTT.

J is TRBJ2-7 and V is TRBV10-3; D not certain. The CDR3 has 18 residues. V lost 2 bases, J lost 3 bases, and 23 bases lay in between. Germline-derived CDR1 and CDR2 are ENHRY and SYGVKD. CDR3 in amino acids: CAISEPIDDFTSLYEQYF. The CDR3, as DNA: TGTGCCATCAGTGAGCCAATAGACGACTTCACCAGCCTCTACGAGCAGTACTTC.

V usage is TRBV11-1 and J usage is TRBJ1-1; 7 bases align to TRBD1. The CDR3 contains 11 residues. Trimming cost V 9 bases and J 7 bases; bases outside gene matches: 5. Germline V gene data show CDR1 as SGHAT and CDR2 as FQDESV (reference sequence). CDR3 DNA sequence: TGTGCCAGGGGGGGGACAGTTGAAGCTTTCTTT. Its translation is CARGGTVEAFF. The variable domain in full, with the rest retrieved from reference TRBV11-1 and TRBJ1-1, is EAEVAQSPRYKITEKSQAVAFWCDPISGHATLYWYRQILGQGPELLVQFQDESVVDDSQLPKDRFSAERLKGVDSTLKIQPAELGDSAMYLCARGGTVEAFFGQGTRLTVV.

The chain joins TRBV7-9 to TRBJ1-3, with D unresolved. Germline CDR1 is SEHNR and CDR2 is FQNEAQ (reference sequence). This CDR3 region has 13 residues. V lost 4 bases to trimming and J lost 8 bases, with 12 bases between them. The CDR3 region has the DNA TGTGCCAGCAGCTCAACCCAGCGGGACACCATATATTTT. Its translation is CASSSTQRDTIYF.

The J gene is TRBJ2-3, the V gene TRBV11-2; D is possibly TRBD2 (6 bases). The CDR3 contains 17 residues. CDR1 and CDR2 from the germline V gene are SGHAT and FQNNGV. The germline V and J ends were trimmed by 0 bases and 9 bases, with 22 bases remaining between them. CDR3 sequence: CASSLEGLAPEGGTQYF. CDR3 in DNA: TGTGCCAGCAGCTTAGAGGGTCTAGCGCCCGAGGGAGGCACGCAGTATTTT.

This clone came up once. This chain connects TRBV2 to TRBJ2-7; D may match TRBD1 or TRBD2 (6 bases each). The CDR3 is 15 residues long. Germline CDR1 is SNHLY and CDR2 is FYNNEI. Trimming took 7 bases from V and 4 from J, leaving 20 bases between them. CDR3 protein: CASTVGGAQGYEQYF. In nucleotides, the CDR3 is TGTGCCAGCACCGTCGGGGGCGCACAGGGATACGAGCAGTACTTC.

Comment on this clone: One junction end does not reproduce the germline sequence, and a read error may be involved. The DNA for the CDR3 is TGTGCCACCAGTGGGCCCAATCAACCCCAGCATTTT. Its protein is CATSGPNQPQHF. This rearrangement joins TRBV10-3 to TRBJ1-5, with no clear D. Germline V CDR1 and CDR2: ENHRY, SYGVKD. The CDR3 totals 12 residues.

The CDR3 DNA is TGCGCCAGCAGCCGGGGGACTAGCGGTGCCTACGAGCAGTACTTC. Its protein is CASSRGTSGAYEQYF. This chain links TRBV4-1 with TRBJ2-7; TRBD2 aligns across 11 bases. The germline V gene has CDR1 MGHRA and CDR2 YSYEKL. V gave up 4 bases and J gave up 2 bases; unmatched junction bases: 4. The CDR3 has 15 residues.

As to this clone: A read error may account for a junction end that differs from germline. The rearrangement joins TRBV28 to TRBJ2-7, with TRBD2 identical over 8 bases. Germline-derived CDR1 and CDR2 are MDHEN and SYDVKM. This CDR3 is 14 amino acids long. CDR3 protein: CASSRGGSSHEQYF. The CDR3 DNA reads TGTGCCAGCAGCCGGGGGGGGTCCTCCCACGAGCAGTACTTC.

The chain employs TRBV5-6 and TRBJ1-1; D gene unclear. This CDR3 comprises 14 residues. Trimming removed 4 bases from V and 1 base from J, with 11 bases in between. Germline V gene sequence: CDR1 SGHDT, CDR2 YYEEEE. This chain's CDR3 is CASSPRLTNTEAFF. The DNA for the CDR3 is TGTGCCAGCAGCCCCCGGCTGACGAACACTGAAGCTTTCTTT.

V gene TRBV28 combines with J gene TRBJ2-7; D possibly matches TRBD1 or TRBD2 (5 bases each). The CDR3 consists of 15 residues. V was trimmed by 2 bases and J by 2 bases, leaving 13 bases between them. The V gene's germline CDR1 is MDHEN and CDR2 SYDVKM. The CDR3 region is CASSLRTLVAYEQYF. The CDR3 nucleotides are TGTGCCAGCAGTTTACGGACACTAGTGGCCTACGAGCAGTACTTC.

The CDR3 DNA is TGTGCCAGCAGTGTTAGGGAGGCCGGGGAGCTGTTTTTT. Residues: CASSVREAGELFF. The J gene is TRBJ2-2, the V gene TRBV2, with D perhaps matching TRBD2 (6 bases). The CDR3 runs 13 residues. V was shortened by 4 bases and J by 6 bases, with 9 bases between the two germline ends. CDR1 SNHLY and CDR2 FYNNEI come from the germline V gene. Based on the CDR3 plus reference TRBV2 and TRBJ2-2, the full variable domain is EPEVTQTPSHQVTQMGQEVILRCVPISNHLYFYWYRQILGQKVEFLVSFYNNEISEKSEIFDDQFSVERPDGSNFTLKIRSTKLEDSAMYFCASSVREAGELFFGEGSRLTVL.

This clone is a singleton in its sample. This rearrangement joins TRBV4-3 to TRBJ2-7, with 7 positions matching TRBD1. J gave up 3 bases and V 1 base, and 9 bases lay outside the gene matches. The CDR3 has 16 residues. Germline CDR1 LGHNA, CDR2 YSLEER. CDR3 loop: CASSQASTGTFYEQYF. The CDR3, as DNA: TGCGCCAGCAGCCAAGCGTCGACAGGGACATTCTACGAGCAGTACTTC.

The chain combines TRBV2 with TRBJ1-3; 8 bases align to TRBD1. The length of the CDR3 is 16 residues. In germline, CDR1 is SNHLY, CDR2 FYNNEI. The junction had 7 bases not matched to a gene; V was cut back by 6 bases and J by 0 bases. The CDR3 protein is CASSRDRSFSGNTIYF. The CDR3 region has the DNA TGTGCCAGCAGCCGGGACAGGTCCTTCTCTGGAAACACCATATATTTT.

The chain recombines TRBV7-6 with TRBJ2-7; D possibly corresponds to TRBD2 (5 bases). Looked up from germline, CDR1 is SGHVS and CDR2 is FNYEAQ. The V end was cut by 0 bases, the J end by 3 bases, with 6 bases between. This CDR3 has 13 amino acids. CDR3 residues: CASSLAGDYEQYF. CDR3 nucleotides: TGTGCCAGCAGCTTAGCGGGAGACTACGAGCAGTACTTC. Full variable domain (outside the CDR3, taken from reference TRBV7-6 and TRBJ2-7): GAGVSQSPRYKVTKRGQDVALRCDPISGHVSLYWYRQALGQGPEFLTYFNYEAQQDKSGLPNDRFSAERPEGSISTLTIQRTEQRDSAMYRCASSLAGDYEQYFGPGTRLTVT.

V gene TRBV6-4 combines with J gene TRBJ2-5; 7 bases match TRBD2. The CDR3 length is 16 residues. The V segment lost 3 bases and the J segment 0 bases; nucleotides outside the gene matches: 7. Germline-derived CDR1 and CDR2 are MRHNA and SNTAGT. DNA of the CDR3: TGTGCCAGCAGTGAGGGTGTTAGCGGGTACCAAGAGACCCAGTACTTC. Its protein is CASSEGVSGYQETQYF.

The J gene is TRBJ2-2, the V gene TRBV6-5; no clear D gene. The CDR3 contains 13 residues. CDR1 is MNHEY and CDR2 is SVGAGI in the germline V gene. V was pared by 1 base and J by 5 bases, with 5 bases between. CDR3 DNA sequence: TGTGCCAGCAGTTACTTTAATACCGGGGAGCTGTTTTTT. Protein: CASSYFNTGELFF.

The gene calls are TRBV6-1 and TRBJ1-2; 10 nucleotides agree with TRBD1. This CDR3 has 17 amino acids. Trimming took 1 base from V and 4 from J; bases not matched to a gene: 9. Germline CDR1 is MNHNS and CDR2 is SASEGT. CDR3 in DNA: TGTGCCAGCAGTGAAGAGGGGACAGGGGCCACCCTCTATGGCTACACCTTC. This encodes CASSEEGTGATLYGYTF.

The chain joins TRBV6-1 to TRBJ2-7, with 9 bases aligning to TRBD1. V trimming: 2 bases; J trimming: 1 base; junction bases outside the gene matches: 3. Germline values: CDR1 MNHNS, CDR2 SASEGT. The CDR3 loop spans 15 amino acids. The CDR3 DNA reads TGTGCCAGCAGTGAAACCGGGACAGGGTCCTACGAGCAGTACTTC. It specifies CASSETGTGSYEQYF.

The chain links TRBV30 to TRBJ2-3; D is perhaps TRBD2 (6 bases). The V end was cut by 3 bases, the J end by 3 bases, with 7 bases between. Germline-derived CDR1 and CDR2 are GTSNPN and SVGIG (reference sequence). CDR3 length: 12 amino acids. This CDR3 is CAWREGTDTQYF. In DNA, the CDR3 is TGTGCCTGGAGGGAGGGAACAGATACGCAGTATTTT.